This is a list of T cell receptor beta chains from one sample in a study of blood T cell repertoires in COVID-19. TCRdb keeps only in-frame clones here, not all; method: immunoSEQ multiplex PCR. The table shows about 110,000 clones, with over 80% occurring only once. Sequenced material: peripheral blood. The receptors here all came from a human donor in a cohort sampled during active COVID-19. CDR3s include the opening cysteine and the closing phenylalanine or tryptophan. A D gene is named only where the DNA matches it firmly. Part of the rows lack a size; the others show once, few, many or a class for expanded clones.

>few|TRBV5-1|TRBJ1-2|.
CASSLRDTGYGYTF
TGCGCCAGCAGCTTGCGGGACACCGGCTATGGCTACACCTTC
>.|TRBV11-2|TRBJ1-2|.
CASSRTGLRGGYTF
TGTGCCAGCAGCCGCACAGGGCTCCGCGGTGGCTACACCTTC
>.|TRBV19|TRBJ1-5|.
CASSISLTGGNQPQHF
TGTGCCAGTAGTATTTCCTTGACGGGGGGCAATCAGCCCCAGCATTTT
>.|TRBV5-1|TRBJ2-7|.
CASSSPGQGNEQYF
TGCGCCAGCAGCTCCCCTGGGCAGGGGAACGAGCAGTACTTC
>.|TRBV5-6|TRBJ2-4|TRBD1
CASSVRQGGDIQYF
TGTGCCAGCAGCGTCAGACAGGGTGGGGACATTCAGTACTTC
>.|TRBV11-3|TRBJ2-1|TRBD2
CASSLGKTSGTYNEQFF
TGTGCCAGCAGCTTAGGCAAGACTAGCGGGACCTACAATGAGCAGTTCTTC
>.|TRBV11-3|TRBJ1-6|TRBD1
CASSSGQGSSYNSPLHF
TGTGCCAGCAGCTCGGGACAGGGAAGCTCCTATAATTCACCCCTCCACTTT
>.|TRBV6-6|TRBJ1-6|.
CASSYSRDANSPLHF
TGTGCCAGCAGTTACTCGCGGGACGCTAATTCACCCCTCCACTTT
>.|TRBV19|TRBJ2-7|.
CASSMSRGSNEQYF
TGTGCCAGTAGTATGTCCAGGGGTAGCAACGAGCAGTACTTC
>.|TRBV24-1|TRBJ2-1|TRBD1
CATSDPKGRTGSSNEQFF
TGTGCCACCAGTGATCCGAAGGGGAGGACAGGGTCAAGTAATGAGCAGTTCTTC
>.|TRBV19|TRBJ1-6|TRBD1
CASSTPGTGNGSPLHF
TGTGCCAGTAGTACCCCTGGGACAGGCAACGGATCACCCCTCCACTTT
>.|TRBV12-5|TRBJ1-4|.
CASGLQGTGNEKLFF
TGTGCTAGTGGCCTACAGGGTACGGGAAATGAAAAACTGTTTTTT
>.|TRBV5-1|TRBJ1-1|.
CASSLVAGGGTEAFF
TGCGCCAGCAGCTTGGTCGCGGGGGGAGGCACTGAAGCTTTCTTT
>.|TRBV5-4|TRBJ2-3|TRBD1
CASSQNRGPDTQYF
TGTGCCAGCAGCCAGAACAGGGGTCCTGATACGCAGTATTTT
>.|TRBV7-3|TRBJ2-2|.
CASSLRTVVLPGELFF
TGTGCCAGCAGCTTACGGACAGTGGTTCTACCGGGGGAGCTGTTTTTT
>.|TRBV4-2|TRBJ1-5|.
CASSQGGVGQPQHF
TGTGCCAGCAGCCAAGGCGGGGTCGGTCAGCCCCAGCATTTT
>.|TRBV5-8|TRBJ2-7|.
CASSLAFAGSNYEQYF
TGTGCCAGCAGCTTGGCCTTCGCAGGATCTAACTACGAGCAGTACTTC
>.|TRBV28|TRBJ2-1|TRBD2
CASLTPRGAGYEQFF
TGTGCCAGTCTCACACCGCGGGGGGCCGGTTATGAGCAGTTCTTC
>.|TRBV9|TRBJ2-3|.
CASSFQSTDTQYF
TGTGCCAGCAGCTTCCAGAGCACAGATACGCAGTATTTT
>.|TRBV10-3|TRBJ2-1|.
CAIRGGVKNEQFF
TGTGCCATCAGAGGGGGAGTCAAGAATGAGCAGTTCTTC
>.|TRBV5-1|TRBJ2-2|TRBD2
CASSPGLAGAGNTGELFF
TGCGCCAGCAGCCCGGGACTAGCGGGGGCCGGGAACACCGGGGAGCTGTTTTTT
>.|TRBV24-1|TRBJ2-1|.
CATSDGTDYNEQFF
TGTGCCACCAGTGATGGGACTGACTACAATGAGCAGTTCTTC
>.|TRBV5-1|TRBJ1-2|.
CASSAGPGISYGYTF
TGCGCCAGCAGCGCGGGACCCGGAATTTCCTATGGCTACACCTTC
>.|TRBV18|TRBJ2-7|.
CASSPGDGGLEQYF
TGTGCCAGCTCACCCGGGGATGGGGGCCTCGAGCAGTACTTC
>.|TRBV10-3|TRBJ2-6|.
CAISEWTRVGANVLTF
TGTGCCATCAGTGAGTGGACCAGGGTTGGGGCCAACGTCCTGACTTTC
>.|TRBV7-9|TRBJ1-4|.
CASSPRGSTNEKLFF
TGTGCCAGCAGCCCGCGGGGTTCAACTAATGAAAAACTGTTTTTT
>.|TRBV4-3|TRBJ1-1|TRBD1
CASSQGGGTGVNTEAFF
TGCGCCAGCAGCCAAGGCGGGGGGACAGGGGTGAACACTGAAGCTTTCTTT
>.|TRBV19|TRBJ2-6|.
CASSSGSMVSSSGANVLTF
TGTGCCAGTAGTTCCGGGAGTATGGTTAGTTCCTCTGGGGCCAACGTCCTGACTTTC
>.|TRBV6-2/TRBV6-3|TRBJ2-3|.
CASSYSRSGTFTDTQYF
TGTGCCAGCAGTTATTCCCGAAGCGGGACATTCACAGATACGCAGTATTTT
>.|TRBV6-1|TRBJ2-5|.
CASSDPPEETQYF
TGTGCCAGCAGTGACCCCCCCGAAGAGACCCAGTACTTC
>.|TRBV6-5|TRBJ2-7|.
CASKTSYEQYF
TGTGCCAGCAAAACGAGCTACGAGCAGTACTTC
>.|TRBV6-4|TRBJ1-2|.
CASSAVGGLRYGYTF
TGTGCCAGCAGTGCGGTCGGGGGGCTACGGTATGGCTACACCTTC
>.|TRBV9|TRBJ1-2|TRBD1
CASSAAGTGPLGYTF
TGTGCCAGCAGCGCGGCCGGGACAGGGCCCCTTGGCTACACCTTC
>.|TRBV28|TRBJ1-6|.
CASSRSVDSPLHF
TGTGCCAGCAGTAGGAGTGTAGATTCACCCCTCCACTTT
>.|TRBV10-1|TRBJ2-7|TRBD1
CASSESPGQGAGEQYF
TGCGCCAGCAGTGAGTCCCCGGGGCAGGGGGCTGGGGAGCAGTACTTC
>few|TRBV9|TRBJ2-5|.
CASSVMEGRETQYF
TGTGCCAGCAGCGTAATGGAGGGCAGGGAGACCCAGTACTTC
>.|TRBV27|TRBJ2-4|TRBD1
CASSSTGAPGNIQYF
TGTGCCAGCAGCTCGACAGGGGCCCCAGGGAACATTCAGTACTTC
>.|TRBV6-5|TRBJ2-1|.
CASIKGLGNEQFF
TGTGCCAGCATAAAGGGGTTAGGCAATGAGCAGTTCTTC
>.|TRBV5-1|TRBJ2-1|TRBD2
CASSLTGGANEQFF
TGCGCCAGCAGCCTGACGGGGGGAGCCAATGAGCAGTTCTTC
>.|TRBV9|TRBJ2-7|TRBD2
CASSVVASGGNEQYF
TGTGCCAGCAGCGTAGTGGCTAGCGGGGGGAACGAGCAGTACTTC
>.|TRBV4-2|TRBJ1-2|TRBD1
CASSPDRGSGLGYTF
TGTGCCAGCAGCCCGGACAGGGGCTCAGGACTAGGCTACACCTTC
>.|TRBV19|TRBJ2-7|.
CASRRDQAAYEQYF
TGTGCCAGTAGGCGGGACCAGGCCGCCTACGAGCAGTACTTC
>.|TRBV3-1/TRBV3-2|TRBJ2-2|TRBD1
CASSPQPTGTGYTGELFF
TGTGCCAGCAGCCCCCAACCGACCGGGACAGGGTACACCGGGGAGCTGTTTTTT
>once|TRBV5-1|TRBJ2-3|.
CASSFGGAYTDTQYF
TGCGCCAGCAGCTTTGGGGGGGCGTACACAGATACGCAGTATTTT
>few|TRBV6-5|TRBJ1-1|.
CASTQGYTEAFF
TGTGCCAGCACACAGGGCTACACTGAAGCTTTCTTT
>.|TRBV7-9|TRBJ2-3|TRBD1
CASSFGQGPDTQYF
TGTGCCAGCAGCTTCGGACAGGGTCCAGATACGCAGTATTTT
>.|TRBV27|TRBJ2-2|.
CASSWTIGELFF
TGTGCCAGCAGTTGGACAATCGGGGAGCTGTTTTTT
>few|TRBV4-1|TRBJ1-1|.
CASSQVEGRGTEAFF
TGCGCCAGCAGCCAAGTGGAGGGTAGGGGCACTGAAGCTTTCTTT
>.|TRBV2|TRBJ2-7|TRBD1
CASRRTGSEQYF
TGTGCCAGCAGAAGGACAGGGTCCGAGCAGTACTTC
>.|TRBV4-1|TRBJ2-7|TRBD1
CASSQSSTGVGEQYF
TGCGCCAGCAGCCAATCCTCGACAGGGGTGGGCGAGCAGTACTTC